Sequencing of this TCR beta chain was carried out in a study of blood T cell repertoires in COVID-19. Study at large: Some COVID-19 samples were acute and others convalescent; all came from the United States, Italy and Spain. T cells, B-cell-depleted T cells, or PBMCs supplied cDNA or gDNA.

Produced via immunoSEQ multiplex PCR; TCRdb's table is partial and in-frame only. The sample lists a few hundred thousand clones, around 86% occurring once. This clone was counted only a few times. The CDR3 has 14 amino acids. Participants came from about two dozen US areas, aged about 18 to 100 years. The study counted Cohort 3 donors as recovered given two negative PCRs, clearance, or symptom resolution. The clonotype was recovered from a woman aged 18-35 years who had recovered from COVID-19. The gene calls are TRBV21-1 and TRBJ1-2; no check of the table's D call, TRBD1, against the DNA was made. TRBV21-1 is a known pseudogene. Sequencing was done on a sample of PBMCs or T cells enriched from blood (not recorded which). CDR3 amino acids: CASPDPQGARGYTF. CDR3 bases: TGTGCCAGCCCAGACCCACAGGGGGCGAGGGGCTACACCTTC.